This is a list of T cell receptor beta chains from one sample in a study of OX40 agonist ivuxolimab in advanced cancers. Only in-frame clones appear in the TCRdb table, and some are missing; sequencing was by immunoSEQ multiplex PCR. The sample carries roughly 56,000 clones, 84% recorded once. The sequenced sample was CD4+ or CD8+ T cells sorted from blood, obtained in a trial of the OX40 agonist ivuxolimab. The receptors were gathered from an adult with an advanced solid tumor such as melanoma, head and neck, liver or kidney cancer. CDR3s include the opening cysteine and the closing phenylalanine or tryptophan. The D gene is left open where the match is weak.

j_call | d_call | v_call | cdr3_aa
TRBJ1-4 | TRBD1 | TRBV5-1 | CASSRQGLANEKLFF
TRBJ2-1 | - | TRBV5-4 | CASSSQLSRAGGPFF
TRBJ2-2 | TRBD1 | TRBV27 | CASSRRQGYTGELFF
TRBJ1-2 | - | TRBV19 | CASSIGSLGGYGYTF
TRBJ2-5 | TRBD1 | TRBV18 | CASSPFGQGETQYF
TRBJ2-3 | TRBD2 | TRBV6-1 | CASSEFPPSGSTDTQYF
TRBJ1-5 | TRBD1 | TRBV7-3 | CASSVTTGTANQPQHF
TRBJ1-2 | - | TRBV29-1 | CSVETPGVLGYTF
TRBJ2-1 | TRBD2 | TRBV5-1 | CASSLGGLSGRVDNEQFF
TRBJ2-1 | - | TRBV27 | CASSPGYNEQFF
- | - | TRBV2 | CASRVSYEQYF
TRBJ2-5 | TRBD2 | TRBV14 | CASSQVGSGVQETQYF
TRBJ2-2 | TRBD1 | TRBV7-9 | CASSFTGQAFVTGELFF
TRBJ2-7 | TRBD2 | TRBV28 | CASSSSGRGEQYF
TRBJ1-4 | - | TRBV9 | CASSVSESEKLFF
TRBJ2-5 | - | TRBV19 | CASSITRSQETQYF
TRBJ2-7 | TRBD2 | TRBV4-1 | CASSQDPSGVSYEQYF
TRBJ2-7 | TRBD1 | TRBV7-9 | CASSRDRGSDEQYF
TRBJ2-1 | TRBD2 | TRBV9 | CASSAQGLAGYNEQFF
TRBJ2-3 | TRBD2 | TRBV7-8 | CASSLAGTSGGYF
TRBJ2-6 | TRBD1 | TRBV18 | CASSPWTGGGSGANVLTF
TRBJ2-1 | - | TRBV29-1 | CSVEGGRVYNEQFF
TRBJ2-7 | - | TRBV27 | CASSLVGVYEQYF
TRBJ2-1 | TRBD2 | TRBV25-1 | CASKQRGGDEQFF
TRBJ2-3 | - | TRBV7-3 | CASSPQGSRTDTQYF
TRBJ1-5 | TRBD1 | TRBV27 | CATKSRDRFNQPQHF
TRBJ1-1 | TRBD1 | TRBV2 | CASSPDRVNEAFF
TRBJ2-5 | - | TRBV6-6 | CASSFRTLQETQYF
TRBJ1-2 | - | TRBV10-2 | CASSETGPVYTF
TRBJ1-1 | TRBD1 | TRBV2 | CASSLVGGDRAFF
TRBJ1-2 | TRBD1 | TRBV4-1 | CASSQGGTGDGYTF
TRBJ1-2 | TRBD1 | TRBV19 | CASSSTGTGFDGYTF
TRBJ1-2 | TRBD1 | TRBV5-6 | CASSLVGKDRGGYGYTF
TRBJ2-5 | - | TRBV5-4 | CASSTRTAGETQYF
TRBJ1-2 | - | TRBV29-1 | CSAQKEALYGYTF
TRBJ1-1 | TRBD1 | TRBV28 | CASSPTGGGTEAFF
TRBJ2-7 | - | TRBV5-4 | CASSLAGVDSYEQYF
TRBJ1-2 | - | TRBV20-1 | CSASTGYGYTF
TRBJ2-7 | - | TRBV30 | CAWSVQQAGQYF
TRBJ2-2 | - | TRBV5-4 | CASSAPPYGGTGELFF
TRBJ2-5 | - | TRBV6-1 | CASSEGPTRGETQYF
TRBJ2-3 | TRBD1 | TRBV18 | CASSQGASSRTDTQYF
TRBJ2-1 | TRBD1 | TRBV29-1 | CSVERTGVDAAEQFF
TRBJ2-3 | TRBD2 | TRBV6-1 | CASRDPGLWPDTQYF
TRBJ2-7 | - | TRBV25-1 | CASSEPLPSGDNPYEQYF
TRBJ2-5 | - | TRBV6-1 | CASRGRGSYQETQYF
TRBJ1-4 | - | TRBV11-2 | CASSQSEGSNEKLFF
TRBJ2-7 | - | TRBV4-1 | CASMGEGGRNEQYF
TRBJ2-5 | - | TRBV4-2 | CASSQEGDFQETQYF
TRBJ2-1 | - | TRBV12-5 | CASGHFRDGLHEQFF
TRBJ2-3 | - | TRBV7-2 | CASSSPDYTDTQYF
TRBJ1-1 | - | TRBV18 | CASSPGPANTEAFF
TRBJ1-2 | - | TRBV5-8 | CASSRSGTVPDGYTF
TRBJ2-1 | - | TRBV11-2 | CASSSFEQFF
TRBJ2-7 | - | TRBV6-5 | CASSRGQGPYEQYF
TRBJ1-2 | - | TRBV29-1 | CSVDLPMGDNYGYTF
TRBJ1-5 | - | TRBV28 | CASRMTLVGQPQHF
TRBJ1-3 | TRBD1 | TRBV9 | CASSITGAGNTIYF
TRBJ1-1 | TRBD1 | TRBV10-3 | CAIRGQEGTEAFF
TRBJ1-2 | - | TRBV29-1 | CSADRSGGYGYTF